The 30 T cell receptor beta chains presented below share a single source sample, sequenced in a study of blood T cells in healthy people across ages. Combining a sample-barcoded 5' primer with a J-beta primer mix, a second PCR ran for about 7 to 12 cycles. TCRdb re-called the 5' RACE reads through MiXCR, storing one row per CDR3 protein. Of 650,000 to 800,000 distinct CDR3 sequences detected, roughly 44% appear once; the ten largest clones hold roughly 19%. The source material was blood. Receptors were obtained from a man aged 60 to 75 in good health.

This clonotype was counted a few times. The chain employs TRBV12-3 or TRBV12-4 and TRBJ2-3; a weak D match, TRBD1 (5 bases). The CDR3 runs to 13 residues. V was cut by 4 bases and J by 4 bases, with 9 bases left in between. The CDR3 sequence: CASSYGQPDTQYF. As DNA, the CDR3 is TGTGCCAGCAGTTATGGACAACCAGATACGCAGTATTTT.

The chain couples TRBV29-1 to TRBJ2-7; 9 nucleotides align to TRBD1. Germline CDR1 is SQVTM and CDR2 is ANQGSEA. With V trimmed by 1 base and J by 7 bases, 20 bases remained unmatched. This CDR3 comprises 18 residues. CDR3 amino acids: CSVEGDRVGRGTYNEQYF. CDR3 sequence (DNA): TGCAGCGTTGAAGGGGACAGGGTCGGGCGGGGGACTTACAATGAGCAGTACTTC.

The rearrangement links TRBV20-1 to TRBJ2-1; 9 bases match TRBD2. The DNA matches TRBJ2-7 better at its end, which makes the J call doubtful. The V gene's germline CDR1 is DFQATT and CDR2 SNEGSKA (reference sequence). CDR3 length: 14 amino acids. The DNA for the CDR3 is TGCAGTGCTACTCAGGGCGGGGGGGCCTCCGAGCAGTACTTC. Protein sequence: CSATQGGGASEQYF.

The sample holds many counts of this clonotype. This chain joins TRBV12-3 or TRBV12-4 and TRBJ1-2; 8 positions match TRBD1. The J segment lost 4 bases and the V segment lost 2 bases, leaving 6 bases of the junction unmatched. The CDR3 runs to 15 residues. The chain's CDR3 is CASSLTVGQGYGYTF. CDR3 in DNA: TGTGCCAGCAGTTTAACAGTAGGACAGGGCTATGGCTACACCTTC.

The rearrangement joins TRBV5-5 to TRBJ1-6; 7 nucleotides agree with TRBD1. The CDR3 covers 16 residues. Trimming took 2 bases from V and 1 from J; bases not matched to a gene: 3. Germline CDR1 is SGHKS and CDR2 is YYEKEE (reference sequence). CDR3: CASSFAGGSYNSPLHF. CDR3 sequence (DNA): TGTGCCAGCAGCTTTGCAGGGGGTTCCTATAATTCACCCCTCCACTTT.

The genes are TRBV5-1 and TRBJ2-7; tentatively, D is TRBD1 or TRBD2 (5 bases each). The CDR3 has 16 residues. V lost 0 bases and J 6 bases, leaving 19 bases between the germline ends. The V gene's germline CDR1 is SGHRS and CDR2 YFSETQ. In nucleotides, the CDR3 is TGCGCCAGCAGCTTGGGCACGGTCGGGCTGAGGGGCGAGCAGTACTTC. This gives the protein CASSLGTVGLRGEQYF.

This clonotype was recorded a few times. The V call is TRBV6-1, the J call TRBJ2-6, with 9 bases that match TRBD1. The CDR3 is made up of 15 amino acids. Looked up from germline, CDR1 is MNHNS and CDR2 is SASEGT. The V and J ends lost 6 bases and 2 bases, in that order; junction bases with no gene match: 2. The CDR3 region is CASRGQGAGANVLTF. The CDR3 DNA reads as TGTGCCAGCAGGGGACAGGGTGCTGGGGCCAACGTCCTGACTTTC.

This clonotype appeared a single time. The gene calls are TRBV6-2 or TRBV6-3 and TRBJ2-5; 7 nucleotides line up with TRBD2. Losses at the gene ends were 8 bases for V and 2 bases for J; bases not matched to a gene: 11. The CDR3 consists of 15 residues. Germline-derived CDR1 and CDR2 are MNHEY and SVGEGT. The CDR3 sequence: CASQGIFGGQETQYF. In nucleotides, the CDR3 is TGTGCCAGCCAAGGAATATTCGGGGGGCAAGAGACCCAGTACTTC.

There are a few counts of this clonotype. V is TRBV29-1 and J is TRBJ2-7; the match to TRBD1 covers 8 bases. The germline gives CDR1 SQVTM, CDR2 ANQGSEA. Losses at the gene ends were 7 bases for V and 2 bases for J; bases not matched to a gene: 7. The CDR3 runs 13 residues. This CDR3 reads CSAGQGDPYEQYF. The DNA for the CDR3 is TGCAGCGCCGGACAGGGCGATCCCTACGAGCAGTACTTC.

The chain combines TRBV28 with TRBJ2-3; 15 positions match TRBD2. The V gene end was trimmed by 6 bases and the J gene end by 0 bases; junction bases not matched to a gene: 13. The length of the CDR3 is 20 residues. Germline V gene sequence: CDR1 MDHEN, CDR2 SYDVKM. CDR3 loop: CASSLGTSGGQPTSTDTQYF. CDR3 bases: TGTGCCAGCAGCCTCGGGACTAGCGGGGGGCAACCTACTAGCACAGATACGCAGTATTTT.

This clonotype came up a few times. This chain joins TRBV4-3 and TRBJ2-7; 10 bases fit TRBD1. This CDR3 is 15 amino acids long. Looked up from germline, CDR1 is LGHNA and CDR2 is YSLEER. The ends lost 4 bases at V and 3 bases at J; junction bases unmatched: 6. CDR3 in DNA: TGCGCCAGCAGCCCATCGCGGACAGGGGGCTACGAGCAGTACTTC. Translating it yields CASSPSRTGGYEQYF.

The V gene is TRBV6-2 or TRBV6-3, the J gene TRBJ2-1; D is undetermined. The CDR3 is 15 amino acids. With 2 bases removed from V and 0 bases from J, the gap between germline ends came to 8 bases. Germline CDR1 MNHEY, CDR2 SVGEGT. The CDR3 spells CASSYIWYSYNEQFF. DNA for the CDR3: TGTGCCAGCAGTTACATCTGGTACTCCTACAATGAGCAGTTCTTC.

This clonotype was detected once. V and J are TRBV20-1 and TRBJ2-1; the D call may be TRBD1 or TRBD2 (6 bases each). CDR3 length: 16 residues. The germline CDR1 and CDR2 sequences are DFQATT and SNEGSKA (reference sequence). Trimming removed 5 bases at V and 1 base at J, with 18 bases between. CDR3 in amino acids: CSASLVGGLSYNEQFF. The CDR3 nucleotides read TGCAGTGCTTCGTTAGTGGGGGGCCTTTCCTACAATGAGCAGTTCTTC.

This rearrangement joins TRBV20-1 to TRBJ2-4; 8 bases map to TRBD1. CDR1 DFQATT and CDR2 SNEGSKA come from the germline V gene (reference sequence). Unmatched junction bases numbered 18, after V lost 4 bases and J lost 13 bases. The CDR3 loop spans 15 amino acids. The chain's CDR3 is CSATEARQGREEQYF. CDR3 DNA sequence: TGCAGTGCTACAGAAGCACGACAGGGGCGCGAGGAGCAGTACTTC.

About this clonotype itself: Relative to the germline gene, one junction end is altered; a read error may explain this. The V call is TRBV7-7, the J call TRBJ2-2, with 9 bases identical to TRBD2. CDR1 is SSHAT, CDR2 FNYEAQ, per germline (reference sequence). There are 15 residues in the CDR3. This CDR3 reads CASSSGTSHTGELFF. The CDR3 DNA follows: TGTGCTAGCAGCTCCGGGACTAGCCACACCGGGGAGCTGTTTTTT.

The chain is built from TRBV3-1 and TRBJ1-2; TRBD1 matches 10 bases. Germline CDR1 and CDR2: LGHDT and YNNKEL (reference sequence). The CDR3 has 17 amino acids. The J segment lost 6 bases and the V segment lost 3 bases, leaving 13 bases of the junction unmatched. The CDR3 nucleotides read TGTGCCAGCAGCCACCTCCGGGACAGGGGTTCCTACGATGGCTACACCTTC. Translating it yields CASSHLRDRGSYDGYTF.

The gene calls are TRBV5-6 and TRBJ2-3, with D possibly matching TRBD1 (5 bases). The CDR3 is 16 amino acids. Germline V gene sequence: CDR1 SGHDT, CDR2 YYEEEE. Trimming took 4 bases from V and 2 from J, leaving 17 bases between them. The chain's CDR3 is CASSQIEQAPTDTQYF. The CDR3 bases are TGTGCCAGCAGCCAGATTGAACAGGCTCCCACAGATACGCAGTATTTT.

This clonotype occurred a few times. The chain couples TRBV20-1 to TRBJ2-5; TRBD2 matches 11 bases. Looked up from germline, CDR1 is DFQATT and CDR2 is SNEGSKA (reference sequence). The CDR3 sequence is 14 residues long. V lost 6 bases and J lost 2; bases outside the gene matches: 5. The chain's CDR3 is CSAIAGGIQETQYF. In DNA form, the CDR3 reads TGCAGTGCCATAGCGGGGGGGATACAAGAGACCCAGTACTTC.

The chain employs TRBV27 and TRBJ2-7, with TRBD1 matching 8 bases. The CDR3 has 14 amino acids. CDR1 MNHEY and CDR2 SMNVEV come from the germline V gene (reference sequence). V trimming: 7 bases; J trimming: 2 bases; junction bases outside the gene matches: 7. CDR3 sequence: CASKRQGITYEQYF. The CDR3, as DNA: TGTGCCAGCAAGCGACAGGGGATAACCTACGAGCAGTACTTC.

The V and J genes are TRBV20-1 and TRBJ2-7, with 13 bases aligning to TRBD2. The germline V gene encodes CDR1 DFQATT and CDR2 SNEGSKA (reference sequence). This CDR3 region has 15 residues. After removal of 0 bases from V and 3 bases from J, the junction contained 2 bases not matched to a gene. CDR3 bases: TGCAGTGCTAGAGACTGGACTAGCGGGGGCTACGAGCAGTACTTC. Translated, it gives CSARDWTSGGYEQYF.

The rearrangement uses TRBV20-1 and TRBJ2-5, with TRBD2 identical over 8 bases. Trimming at V came to 5 bases and at J to 1 base, leaving 6 bases not matched to a gene. This CDR3 has 14 amino acids. Germline V CDR1 and CDR2: DFQATT, SNEGSKA (reference sequence). The CDR3 here is CSAYVAGIQETQYF. CDR3 nucleotides: TGCAGTGCTTATGTAGCGGGGATCCAAGAGACCCAGTACTTC.

A few counts support this clonotype. The genes are TRBV7-2 and TRBJ2-2; D gene uncertain. In germline, CDR1 is SGHTA, CDR2 FQGNSA. Trimming removed 6 bases at V and 2 bases at J, with 4 bases between. The CDR3 totals 12 residues. CDR3 protein: CASRLNTGELFF. Written as DNA, the CDR3 is TGTGCCAGCAGGCTTAACACCGGGGAGCTGTTTTTT.

The sample holds a few counts of this clonotype. The chain combines TRBV4-2 with TRBJ2-3; 8 nucleotides line up with TRBD2. Germline CDR1 and CDR2: LGHNA and YNFKEQ. The trim removed 4 bases at V and 3 bases at J, leaving 15 bases unmatched. The CDR3 length is 18 residues. The CDR3 coding sequence is TGTGCCAGCAGCCCGGAAGGACCCAGCGGGGGTCGTACAGATACGCAGTATTTT. Translation: CASSPEGPSGGRTDTQYF.

The rearrangement links TRBV7-2 to TRBJ2-3, with TRBD2 matching 10 bases. V was clipped by 0 bases and J by 4 bases; unmatched bases: 4. This CDR3 is 16 amino acids long. Looked up from germline, CDR1 is SGHTA and CDR2 is FQGNSA. The CDR3 DNA reads TGTGCCAGCAGCTTAGCGCCTAGCGGGGGATCAGATACGCAGTATTTT. It is translated as CASSLAPSGGSDTQYF. Full variable domain (rest looked up from reference TRBV7-2 and TRBJ2-3): GAGVSQSPSNKVTEKGKDVELRCDPISGHTALYWYRQSLGQGLEFLIYFQGNSAPDKSGLPSDRFSAERTGGSVSTLTIQRTQQEDSAVYLCASSLAPSGGSDTQYFGPGTRLTVL.

This clonotype appeared once. Mismatch with germline at one junction end may stem from a read error. The genes are TRBV10-3 and TRBJ1-2; D is ambiguous. The CDR3 sequence is 15 residues long. Germline-derived CDR1 and CDR2 are ENHRY and SYGVKD. The CDR3 bases are TGTGCCACCAGTGAGTCGCAGGTGAGCTCTTTTGGCTACACCTTC. Its translation is CATSESQVSSFGYTF.

This sequence joins TRBV12-3 or TRBV12-4 and TRBJ2-7; TRBD1 might be the D (6 bases). This CDR3 has 14 residues. Here the CDR3 DNA reads TGTGTCAGTAGTTTAGAGAGGGGGTGGAACGAGCAGTACTTC. Protein product: CVSSLERGWNEQYF.

This clonotype has a handful of counts. The rearrangement uses TRBV19 and TRBJ2-7, with D perhaps being TRBD1 or TRBD2 (5 bases each). The CDR3 loop spans 16 amino acids. V gave up 3 bases and J gave up 6 bases, with 21 bases separating them. Germline V gene data show CDR1 as LNHDA and CDR2 as SQIVND (reference sequence). This chain's CDR3 is CASSIGLGAQTAEQYF. The CDR3 coding sequence is TGTGCCAGTAGTATCGGCCTCGGGGCCCAAACGGCCGAGCAGTACTTC.

The sample holds many counts of this clonotype. The V call is TRBV7-2, the J call TRBJ1-4; D ambiguous. The length of the CDR3 is 15 residues. V was trimmed by 0 bases and J by 0 bases, leaving 5 bases between them. In germline, CDR1 is SGHTA, CDR2 FQGNSA. DNA for the CDR3: TGTGCCAGCAGCTTAGCTCCAGCAACTAATGAAAAACTGTTTTTT. It codes for CASSLAPATNEKLFF. Full variable domain (rest looked up from reference TRBV7-2 and TRBJ1-4): GAGVSQSPSNKVTEKGKDVELRCDPISGHTALYWYRQSLGQGLEFLIYFQGNSAPDKSGLPSDRFSAERTGGSVSTLTIQRTQQEDSAVYLCASSLAPATNEKLFFGSGTQLSVL.

The J gene is TRBJ2-3, the V gene TRBV7-3; 8 nucleotides line up with TRBD1. Unmatched junction bases numbered 4, after V lost 5 bases and J lost 3 bases. Germline CDR1 and CDR2: SGHTA and FQGTGA. This CDR3 has 14 residues. In nucleotides, the CDR3 is TGTGCCAGCAGCCGGACAGGGCTGACAGATACGCAGTATTTT. It codes for CASSRTGLTDTQYF.

This clonotype was observed a few times. The rearrangement joins TRBV12-3 or TRBV12-4 to TRBJ2-3; D remains unclear. CDR3 length: 12 residues. V was pared by 6 bases and J by 8 bases, with 12 bases between. DNA for the CDR3: TGTGCCAGCAGCCGCGATTACGGTACGCAGTATTTT. Its translation: CASSRDYGTQYF.